This T cell receptor beta chain emerged from a study of kidney transplant recipient with SARS-CoV-2 infection. MiXCR, run by TCRdb on the reads, gives a single entry per CDR3 protein. The sample has 200,000 to 300,000 distinct CDR3 sequences; 29% are singletons. V shed 8 bases and J shed 6 bases, with 15 bases lying between them. Germline V gene lookup returns CDR1 MNHGY and CDR2 SAAAGT. The CDR3 has 13 residues. This rearrangement joins TRBV6-8 to TRBJ2-3; either TRBD1 or TRBD2 may fit D (5 bases each). The origin of this receptor is a young adult male patient who had COVID-19 and was a kidney transplant recipient. Some T cells may be supplied by the graft donor. Sequenced material: a blood sample, taken at baseline and on day 111 from a kidney transplant recipient. This CDR3 reads CASGDGTQDTQYF. The DNA of the CDR3 is TGTGCCAGCGGGGACGGGACCCAGGATACGCAGTATTTT.